A single sample is the source of the 8 T cell receptor beta chains below, sequenced in a study of molecular identifiers for immune sequencing clone quantification. TCRdb re-analysed the PCR reads in MiXCR, keeping a single row per CDR3 protein. The profile shows roughly 320,000 distinct CDR3 sequences, about a fifth of them singletons. Sequencing was carried out using naive CD8+ T cells from blood, with Jurkat cell RNA spiked in. Subset defined: FACS-sorted CD8+CD4-CCR7+CD45RA+ naive T cells. The source of these receptors is a human donor in good health. Some libraries in this study had Jurkat cell RNA spiked in.

This clonotype has just a few counts. V gene TRBV6-9 combines with J gene TRBJ1-5, with D possibly matching TRBD1 (6 bases). The V end was cut by 4 bases, the J end by 4 bases, with 14 bases between. The V gene's germline CDR1 is MNHGY and CDR2 SVAAGI. This CDR3 contains 15 residues. The CDR3 reads CASSFGQRFNQPQHF. The CDR3 bases are TGTGCCAGCAGTTTCGGACAGAGATTTAATCAGCCCCAGCATTTT.

The chain employs TRBV7-9 and TRBJ2-3; 12 bases map to TRBD2. From germline, CDR1 is SEHNR and CDR2 FQNEAQ (reference sequence). The ends lost 4 bases at V and 4 bases at J; junction bases unmatched: 6. This CDR3 comprises 16 residues. CDR3 coding DNA: TGTGCCAGCAGCTCGCTAGCGGGAGGGCCCCCAGATACGCAGTATTTT. It encodes CASSSLAGGPPDTQYF.

Concerning this clonotype: At one boundary the junction diverges from the germline segment, which might be a read error. The chain has TRBV7-6 and TRBJ1-1; D unresolved. Looked up from germline, CDR1 is SGHVS and CDR2 is FNYEAQ. CDR3 length: 12 amino acids. CDR3 sequence reads: CASSLGGTKAFF. The CDR3, as DNA: TGTGCCAGCAGCTTAGGAGGCACTAAAGCTTTCTTT.

The chain joins TRBV7-6 to TRBJ1-1, with 9 bases that match TRBD1. Per germline, CDR1 SGHVS and CDR2 FNYEAQ. V lost 4 bases to trimming and J lost 1 base; unmatched junction nucleotides: 7. CDR3 length: 16 residues. In DNA form, the CDR3 reads TGTGCCAGCAGCTCTTATAGGACAGGGGCGAACACTGAAGCTTTCTTT. Its translation is CASSSYRTGANTEAFF.

In its sample, this clonotype was seen many times. This chain connects TRBV29-1 to TRBJ1-3; maybe TRBD1 (5 bases). Per the germline V gene, CDR1 is SQVTM and CDR2 is ANQGSEA. This CDR3 has 13 amino acids. With 7 bases removed from V and 4 bases from J, the gap between germline ends came to 14 bases. The DNA for the CDR3 is TGCAGCGCCGATGCAGGGATAGGAAACACCATATATTTT. Encoded protein: CSADAGIGNTIYF.

This clonotype has at least ten counts. The chain links TRBV2 to TRBJ2-5, with D uncertain. The germline V and J ends were trimmed by 6 bases and 4 bases, with 9 bases remaining between them. Germline CDR1 reads SNHLY; CDR2 reads FYNNEI. CDR3 size: 12 residues. The CDR3 DNA follows: TGTGCCAGCAGAACCTCCCCAGAGACCCAGTACTTC. This translates into CASRTSPETQYF.

This clonotype was seen at least ten times. The chain carries TRBV5-4 and TRBJ2-7, with 8 bases matching TRBD2. CDR1 and CDR2 (germline): SGHNT, YYREEE (reference sequence). The ends lost 4 bases at V and 3 bases at J; junction bases unmatched: 6. This CDR3 region has 14 residues. The CDR3 coding sequence is TGTGCCAGCAGCCCCAGCGGGAGTGGCTACGAGCAGTACTTC. Translated: CASSPSGSGYEQYF.

This clonotype came up many times. J is TRBJ2-7 and V is TRBV2; D is undetermined. The CDR3 loop spans 11 amino acids. Trimming took off 3 bases at V and 8 bases at J, with 8 bases between the two ends. In germline, CDR1 is SNHLY, CDR2 FYNNEI. The CDR3 reads CASSESWQQYF. CDR3 coding DNA: TGTGCCAGCAGTGAGAGTTGGCAGCAGTACTTC.